This T cell receptor (beta chain) is drawn from a study of regulatory and conventional T cells in RAG deficiency. Profiled with immunoSEQ multiplex PCR; TCRdb holds only in-frame clones, not every one. The table includes 8,000 to 10,000 clones, approximately 96% detected once. Germline V CDR1 and CDR2: KGHSH, LQKENI. CDR3 length: 15 amino acids. The V and J ends lost 4 bases and 0 bases respectively, with 12 bases between them. The sorted conventional CD4+ T cells were CD25-low and CD127-high, with genomic DNA sequenced. The rearrangement links TRBV18 to TRBJ2-5; D is perhaps TRBD1 or TRBD2 (5 bases each). The sequencing input was CD4+ effector T cells sorted from blood. This clonotype was obtained from a human donor with RAG deficiency presenting as severe combined immunodeficiency. The CDR3 protein is CASSLSGTDQETQYF. The DNA for the CDR3 is TGTGCCAGCTCACTGAGTGGGACGGACCAAGAGACCCAGTACTTC.